A selection of T cell receptor beta chains follows, all from one sample in a study of control samples from healthy donors and cancer patients. Here immunoSEQ multiplex PCR was the method, and the copy in TCRdb shows in-frame clones only, minus some. Of about 120,000 clones listed, 89% were seen once; the top ten hold less than 40%. Material for sequencing was blood. These receptor sequences come from a man between 45 and 60 years old in good health. CDR3s include the opening cysteine and the closing phenylalanine or tryptophan. The D gene is left open where the match is weak.

>.|TRBJ1-1|TRBV7-8
CASSSRTGRNTEAFF
TGTGCCAGCAGCTCAAGGACCGGACGGAACACTGAAGCTTTCTTT
>TRBD1|TRBJ1-2|TRBV27
CASSDRGNHGYTF
TGTGCCAGCAGCGACAGGGGGAACCATGGCTACACCTTC
>.|TRBJ2-5|TRBV7-7
CASSSRTGSQETQYF
TGTGCCAGCAGCTCACGGACTGGGTCCCAAGAGACCCAGTACTTC
>.|TRBJ1-2|TRBV5-6
CASSPNITRGYGYTF
TGTGCCAGCAGCCCAAACATAACACGGGGCTATGGCTACACCTTC
>.|TRBJ2-7|TRBV21-1
CASSEGTGTREQYF
TGTGCCAGCAGCGAGGGTACAGGGACGAGGGAGCAGTACTTC
>TRBD2|TRBJ2-1|TRBV24-1
CATSVPLSAGAYNEQFF
TGTGCCACCAGCGTACCCCTCTCAGCGGGGGCCTACAATGAGCAGTTCTTC
>TRBD1|TRBJ1-2|TRBV6-5
CASQPPGQFYGYTF
TGTGCCAGCCAACCACCGGGACAGTTCTATGGCTACACCTTC
>TRBD1|TRBJ1-1|TRBV29-1
CSVEARDRGVRPEAFF
TGCAGCGTTGAAGCCCGGGACAGGGGAGTTCGTCCTGAAGCTTTCTTT
>TRBD1|TRBJ2-3|TRBV11-3
CASSPDRATDTQYF
TGTGCCAGCAGTCCGGACAGGGCGACAGATACGCAGTATTTT
>.|TRBJ2-4|TRBV27
CASAPPGQFAKNIQYF
TGTGCCAGCGCTCCTCCCGGACAGTTTGCCAAAAACATTCAGTACTTC
>TRBD1|TRBJ2-5|TRBV6-5
CASSTGGGETQYF
TGTGCCAGCAGTACAGGGGGCGGAGAGACCCAGTACTTC